A single sample gave rise to the 7 T cell receptor beta chains below, sequenced in a study of T cell responses to AZD1222 COVID-19 vaccine. Repertoires were generated with immunoSEQ multiplex PCR, while TCRdb's copy carries only in-frame clones and drops some. The sample carries about 140,000 clones, around 88% recorded once. The sequencing here drew on peripheral blood, taken on day 0 of AZD1222 vaccination. Receptors were obtained from an adult in good health.

For the CDR3, the DNA is TGTGCCAGCAGCCTCAACCCCGGGGCGGGCCCCAATGAGCAGTTCTTC. This encodes CASSLNPGAGPNEQFF. The chain employs TRBV11-2 and TRBJ2-1, with D perhaps being TRBD1 or TRBD2 (5 bases each). This CDR3 region has 16 residues. Trimming took 5 bases from V and 6 from J, leaving 20 bases between them. Germline loops: CDR1 SGHAT, CDR2 FQNNGV.

This clone was observed a handful of times. V usage is TRBV7-2 and J usage is TRBJ2-7, with 7 positions matching TRBD2. This CDR3 is 13 amino acids long. Germline CDR1 SGHTA, CDR2 FQGNSA. The J segment lost 0 bases and the V segment lost 8 bases, leaving 4 bases of the junction unmatched. As DNA, the CDR3 is TGTGCCAGCGGGGGGGAGAGCTCCTACGAGCAGTACTTC. It specifies CASGGESSYEQYF.

This clone occurred a few times. V gene TRBV15 combines with J gene TRBJ1-1, with unresolved D. The V gene's germline CDR1 is LNHNV and CDR2 YYDKDF (reference sequence). The CDR3 runs 13 residues. The ends were cut back, 2 bases at V and 0 bases at J, with 4 bases in the middle. CDR3 residues: CATSRPLNTEAFF. The DNA of the CDR3 is TGTGCCACCAGCAGACCCCTGAACACTGAAGCTTTCTTT.

This sequence joins TRBV27 and TRBJ2-7, with a tentative D call TRBD1 (5 bases). CDR3 length equals 13 residues. Between the trimmed V and J ends, which lost 4 bases and 2 bases, there was a span of 9 bases. CDR1 is MNHEY, CDR2 SMNVEV, per germline (reference sequence). The CDR3, as DNA: TGTGCCAGCAGTTACCGACAGCCCTACGAGCAGTACTTC. Protein sequence: CASSYRQPYEQYF.

The V gene is TRBV6-5, the J gene TRBJ1-4; D ambiguous. The CDR3 spans 14 residues. Trimming removed 4 bases at V and 6 bases at J, with 12 bases between. Germline loops: CDR1 MNHEY, CDR2 SVGAGI. CDR3 sequence reads: CASSFNPLDEKLFF. The CDR3, as DNA: TGTGCCAGCAGTTTTAACCCGCTTGATGAAAAACTGTTTTTT.

The genes are TRBV7-2 and TRBJ2-1; tentatively, D is TRBD1 or TRBD2 (5 bases each). The CDR3 consists of 16 residues. V was shortened by 1 base and J by 4 bases, with 14 bases between the two germline ends. Germline lookup yields CDR1 SGHTA and CDR2 FQGNSA. As DNA, the CDR3 is TGTGCCAGCAGCTTAGGGGGGTCTCTACGTTACAATGAGCAGTTCTTC. Translating it yields CASSLGGSLRYNEQFF.

This chain links TRBV7-6 with TRBJ2-3; D may correspond to TRBD1 or TRBD2 (5 bases each). V was shortened by 5 bases and J by 4 bases, with 19 bases between the two germline ends. From germline, CDR1 is SGHVS and CDR2 FNYEAQ. The CDR3 runs to 16 residues. For the CDR3, the DNA is TGTGCCAGCAGCGGAAGGGACGGCGCCCGGCCAGATACGCAGTATTTT. This codes for CASSGRDGARPDTQYF.